This T cell receptor (beta chain) was captured in a study of blood T cells in healthy people across ages. On this clonotype: No antigen is known for it.

Trimming stripped 7 bases from V and 1 base from J, with 13 bases between. Germline V lookup: CDR1 SQVTM, CDR2 ANQGSEA. The CDR3 is 13 amino acids. Study-level findings and limits: The long-lived group displayed more naive CD4+ cells, plus higher diversity, than the aged donors did.

Combining a sample-barcoded 5' primer with a J-beta primer mix, a second PCR ran for about 6 to 11 cycles. One entry per CDR3 protein results from TCRdb running MiXCR on the 5' RACE reads. The data hold approximately 600,000 distinct CDR3 sequences, with under 65% observed a single time. The sample taken for sequencing was blood. This chain links TRBV29-1 with TRBJ1-1, with D maybe TRBD1 (6 bases). This clonotype was obtained from a man aged 60-69 years in good health. As DNA, the CDR3 is TGCAGCGCCTCAAGGGGGGGGAACACTGAAGCTTTCTTT. Translated: CSASRGGNTEAFF.